These 4 T cell receptor beta chains came from one sample sequenced in a study of blood T cell repertoires in COVID-19. Profiling relied on immunoSEQ multiplex PCR, and the TCRdb table lists in-frame clones only, not all of them. The table lists hundreds of thousands of clones, 91% of them singletons. The sequenced material came from peripheral blood. The receptors were sampled from a woman between 18 and 29 years old who had recovered from COVID-19.

This rearrangement joins TRBV7-2 to TRBJ1-2, with D hard to call. Trimming cost V 0 bases and J 5 bases, with 16 bases left between them. CDR3 length equals 16 residues. CDR1 SGHTA and CDR2 FQGNSA come from the germline V gene. The chain's CDR3 is CASSLAVAEVLYGYTF. DNA for the CDR3: TGTGCCAGCAGCTTAGCCGTGGCAGAAGTACTATATGGCTACACCTTC.

The chain has TRBV4-3 and TRBJ2-1; the D is unclear. The CDR3 runs 15 residues. V was pared by 1 base and J by 2 bases, with 9 bases between. Per germline, CDR1 LGHNA and CDR2 YSLEER. CDR3 sequence (DNA): TGCGCCAGCAGCCAAGGTTTAGCCCCCTACAATGAGCAGTTCTTC. Encoded protein: CASSQGLAPYNEQFF.

The rearrangement joins TRBV24-1 to TRBJ2-2, with 9 bases lining up with TRBD2. This CDR3 spans 16 amino acids. V was pared by 0 bases and J by 5 bases, with 3 bases of the junction left unmatched. Germline V gene sequence: CDR1 KGHDR, CDR2 SFDVKD. CDR3 coding DNA: TGTGCCACCAGTGATTTGTTAGCGGGAGAAACCGGGGAGCTGTTTTTT. Protein: CATSDLLAGETGELFF.

The chain carries TRBV7-9 and TRBJ2-1, with D perhaps matching TRBD2 (6 bases). Germline-derived CDR1 and CDR2 are SEHNR and FQNEAQ (reference sequence). The CDR3 covers 12 residues. Trimming cost V 5 bases and J 10 bases, with 12 bases left between them. The CDR3 is CASSTRDSEQFF. CDR3 nucleotides: TGTGCCAGCAGCACCCGGGACTCGGAGCAGTTCTTC. Complete variable domain (other parts from reference TRBV7-9 and TRBJ2-1): DTGVSQNPRHKITKRGQNVTFRCDPISEHNRLYWYRQTLGQGPEFLTYFQNEAQLEKSRLLSDRFSAERPKGSFSTLEIQRTEQGDSAMYLCASSTRDSEQFFGPGTRLTVL.